Listed below are T cell receptor beta chains from one sample, sequenced in a study of shared T cell receptors in the human thymus. Profiled with immunoSEQ multiplex PCR; TCRdb holds only in-frame clones, not every one. The sample records hundreds of thousands of clones, 88% being singletons. The same specimen was also included in a second study, on human thymus T cells.

The sequenced material came from thymocytes. Every receptor here comes from a boy younger than two with a congenital heart defect. Both conserved end residues are part of each CDR3. Fields, in order: J gene, V gene, clone size, D gene, CDR3 protein, CDR3 DNA. The D gene is left open where the match is weak. Some rows have no size entry. The others give once, few or many, or a class for an expanded clone.

TRBJ2-1	TRBV4-3	once	TRBD2	CASSQDARTSGMSEQFF	TGCGCCAGCAGCCAAGATGCTCGGACTAGCGGGATGAGCGAGCAGTTCTTC
TRBJ2-7	TRBV19	NA	NA	CASSRAVAYEQYF	TGTGCCAGTAGCCGCGCGGTAGCTTACGAGCAGTACTTC
TRBJ1-1	TRBV4-1	NA	NA	CASSKDPAGNTEAFF	TGCGCCAGCAGTAAGGACCCGGCGGGGAACACTGAAGCTTTCTTT
TRBJ2-5	TRBV4-3	NA	TRBD2	CASSQGDSSGREETQYF	TGCGCCAGCAGCCAAGGAGATTCTAGCGGGAGGGAAGAGACCCAGTACTTC
TRBJ2-1	TRBV27	NA	NA	CASSSGLPIYYNEQFF	TGTGCCAGCAGTTCGGGACTCCCGATCTACTACAATGAGCAGTTCTTC
TRBJ2-2	TRBV7-7	NA	TRBD2	CASSSGLGVGGELFF	TGTGCCAGCAGCTCGGGACTAGGGGTTGGCGGGGAGCTGTTTTTT
TRBJ2-2	TRBV28	NA	NA	CASSLFPVLPNTGELFF	TGTGCCAGCAGTTTATTCCCAGTCCTCCCGAACACCGGGGAGCTGTTTTTT
TRBJ1-2	TRBV30	NA	NA	CAWSEGARDPIPYGYTF	TGTGCCTGGAGTGAAGGTGCGCGGGACCCCATCCCCTATGGCTACACCTTC
TRBJ1-1	TRBV11-3	NA	TRBD1	CASSSDDRGTEAFF	TGTGCCAGCAGCTCAGATGACAGGGGCACTGAAGCTTTCTTT
TRBJ2-7	TRBV9	NA	TRBD2	CASSVMSGTYHYEQYF	TGTGCCAGCAGCGTAATGAGCGGGACTTACCACTACGAGCAGTACTTC
TRBJ2-3	TRBV12-5	NA	TRBD2	CASGLVSGRGPDTQYF	TGTGCTAGTGGTTTGGTTAGCGGGAGGGGCCCGGATACGCAGTATTTT
TRBJ2-7	TRBV7-2	NA	TRBD2	CASSLTPSLRSGSGYEQYF	TGTGCCAGCAGCTTAACCCCCTCTCTACGTAGCGGGAGTGGCTACGAGCAGTACTTC
TRBJ2-1	TRBV11-2	NA	NA	CASSHNNEQFF	TGTGCCAGCAGCCACAACAATGAGCAGTTCTTC
TRBJ1-5	TRBV6-1	NA	NA	CASMPTGNDQPQHF	TGTGCCAGCATGCCTACAGGGAACGACCAGCCCCAGCATTTT
TRBJ2-1	TRBV14	NA	TRBD2	CASSHGGRARDEQFF	TGTGCCAGCAGCCATGGCGGGAGGGCGAGGGATGAGCAGTTCTTC
TRBJ2-5	TRBV5-1	NA	TRBD2	CASSPRTSGRQETQYF	TGCGCCAGCAGCCCTAGGACTAGCGGCCGCCAAGAGACCCAGTACTTC
TRBJ1-2	TRBV30	NA	TRBD1	CAWNIEDREEDGYTF	TGTGCCTGGAACATTGAGGACAGGGAGGAGGATGGCTACACCTTC
TRBJ2-3	TRBV30	NA	TRBD2	CAWSRAAASGPRTDTQYF	TGTGCCTGGAGCCGGGCGGCGGCTAGCGGACCGCGCACAGATACGCAGTATTTT